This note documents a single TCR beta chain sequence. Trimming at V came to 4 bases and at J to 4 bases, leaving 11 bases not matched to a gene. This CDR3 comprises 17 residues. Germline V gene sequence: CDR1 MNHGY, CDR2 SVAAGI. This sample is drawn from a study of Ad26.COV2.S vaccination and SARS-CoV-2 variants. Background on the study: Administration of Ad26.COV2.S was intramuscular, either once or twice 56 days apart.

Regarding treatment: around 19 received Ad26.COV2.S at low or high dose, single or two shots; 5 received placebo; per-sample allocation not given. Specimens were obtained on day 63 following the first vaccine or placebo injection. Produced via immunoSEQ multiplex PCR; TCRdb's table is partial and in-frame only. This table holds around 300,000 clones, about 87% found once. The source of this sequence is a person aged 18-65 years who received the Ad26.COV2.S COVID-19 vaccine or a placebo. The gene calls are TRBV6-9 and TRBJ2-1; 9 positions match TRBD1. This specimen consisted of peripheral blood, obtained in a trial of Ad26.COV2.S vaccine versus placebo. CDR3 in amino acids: CASSLIPGQGKYNEQFF. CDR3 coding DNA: TGTGCCAGCAGTTTAATCCCGGGACAGGGTAAGTACAATGAGCAGTTCTTC.